This T cell receptor (beta chain) was identified in a study of T-cell memory formation after mild COVID-19. On the study more broadly: TCR clusters showed largely donor specificity.

There are a few counts of this clonotype. Its antigen remains unknown. The TCR alpha and TCR beta cDNA libraries, bearing sample barcodes and UMIs, were generated by 5'RACE using constant-segment primers. TCRdb reprocessed the 5' RACE reads with MiXCR, giving one entry per CDR3 protein. The profile shows about 360,000 distinct CDR3 sequences, over 13% of them singletons. Study conclusions and caveats: Memory from before infection featured some responding clones, which suggests cross-reactive memory joined. Clones from the second wave (peaking day 37) had unconfirmed SARS-CoV-2 specificity.

V shed 6 bases, J shed 2 bases, and the junction held 5 bases outside the gene matches. In germline, CDR1 is SGHRS, CDR2 YFSETQ. This CDR3 has 13 residues. This chain joins TRBV5-1 and TRBJ2-7, with 7 bases fitting TRBD2. Sequenced sample: PBMCs or a T cell subset sorted from them (not recorded which). The TCR comes from a man aged 18 to 35 who had mild COVID-19 (a few samples of this study predate the infection). Cell type and time point are not known. CDR3 bases: TGCGCCAGCACCCTCGGGGGGACCTACGAGCAGTACTTC. Translating gives CASTLGGTYEQYF.